The next 26 T cell receptor beta chains were all read from a single sample in a study of blood T cell repertoires in COVID-19. Profiled with immunoSEQ multiplex PCR; TCRdb holds only in-frame clones, not every one. This sample has tens of thousands of clones, with around 85% found just once. The sequencing input was peripheral blood. The receptors originated from a woman aged 55-70 years with acute or convalescent COVID-19.

As for this clone: An end of the junction does not agree with germline; a read error may underlie this. The chain recombines TRBV5-6 with TRBJ2-7; 13 bases align to TRBD2. The CDR3 sequence is 15 residues long. The germline V gene has CDR1 SGHDT and CDR2 YYEEEE. The CDR3 loop is CASSLAGTSGTRRNF. In nucleotides, the CDR3 is TGTGCCAGCAGCTTAGCCGGGACTAGCGGGACGAGAAGGAACTTC.

This clone was counted a few times. The V call is TRBV11-3, the J call TRBJ2-3; TRBD2 is a possible D gene (5 bases). The CDR3 has 15 amino acids. Deletions cut 0 bases from V and 2 bases from J, with 9 bases between. The V gene's germline CDR1 is SGHNT and CDR2 YENEEA. CDR3 in DNA: TGTGCCAGCAGCTTAGACGGACTGTCCACAGATACGCAGTATTTT. Its translation is CASSLDGLSTDTQYF.

In its sample, this clone was seen once. V is TRBV21-1 and J is TRBJ1-5; the D call in the table, TRBD1, was not verified against the DNA. TRBV21-1 is a pseudogene. The CDR3 extends over 18 amino acids. CDR3 region: CASSYGQGSWGCNQPQHF. The CDR3 DNA reads TGTGCCAGCTCATACGGACAGGGGAGCTGGGGTTGTAATCAGCCCCAGCATTTT.

This rearrangement joins TRBV4-2 to TRBJ2-3; 15 bases agree with TRBD2. This CDR3 region has 18 residues. Per the germline V gene, CDR1 is LGHNA and CDR2 is YNFKEQ. J lost 0 bases, V lost 1 base, and 2 bases had no gene match. In DNA, the CDR3 is TGTGCCAGCAGCCAAGGGACTAGCGGGGGGGCAAGCACAGATACGCAGTATTTT. Its translation: CASSQGTSGGASTDTQYF.

The rearrangement uses TRBV3-1 (or the pseudogene TRBV3-2) and TRBJ2-7, with D possibly matching TRBD2 (6 bases). V was pared by 4 bases and J by 9 bases, with 10 bases between. The CDR3 is 11 amino acids. Germline V gene lookup returns CDR1 LGHDT and CDR2 YNNKEL (reference sequence). In nucleotides, the CDR3 is TGTGCCAGCAGCCGCACGGGACTGCAGTACTTC. Translation: CASSRTGLQYF.

This sequence joins TRBV2 and TRBJ1-2, with TRBD1 as a possible D gene (6 bases). CDR3 length: 17 amino acids. In germline, CDR1 is SNHLY, CDR2 FYNNEI. Trimming cost V 5 bases and J 3 bases, with 22 bases left between them. In DNA form, the CDR3 reads TGTGCCAGCAGTCCACAGAAGTTACAGGGACGGGACTATGGCTACACCTTC. This sequence encodes CASSPQKLQGRDYGYTF.

The chain is built from TRBV28 and TRBJ2-6; 10 nucleotides match TRBD1. V lost 6 bases to trimming and J lost 0 bases; unmatched junction nucleotides: 8. CDR1 is MDHEN and CDR2 is SYDVKM in the germline V gene. The CDR3 runs 18 residues. The CDR3 sequence: CASRKTGGTYSGANVLTF. DNA of the CDR3: TGTGCCAGCAGAAAGACAGGGGGCACCTACTCTGGGGCCAACGTCCTGACTTTC.

This clone was detected a few times. The chain carries TRBV25-1 and TRBJ2-7; TRBD1 might be the D (6 bases). This CDR3 has 14 residues. The germline gives CDR1 MGHDK, CDR2 SYGVNS. The V gene lost 5 bases and the J gene lost 3 bases, with 14 bases spanning the gap. As DNA, the CDR3 is TGTGCCAGCAGTAAGACAGGTGCGGGCTACGAGCAGTACTTC. This codes for CASSKTGAGYEQYF.

The chain has TRBV5-4 and TRBJ2-5, with 8 bases matching TRBD2. Losses at the gene ends were 4 bases for V and 3 bases for J; bases not matched to a gene: 5. The CDR3 is made up of 14 amino acids. The germline gives CDR1 SGHNT, CDR2 YYREEE (reference sequence). The CDR3 nucleotides are TGTGCCAGCAGCATACGCGGGGGGAAAGAGACCCAGTACTTC. It codes for CASSIRGGKETQYF. Together with reference TRBV5-4 and TRBJ2-5, the CDR3 gives the full variable domain: ETGVTQSPTHLIKTRGQQVTLRCSSQSGHNTVSWYQQALGQGPQFIFQYYREEENGRGNFPPRFSGLQFPNYSSELNVNALELDDSALYLCASSIRGGKETQYFGPGTRLLVL.

This clone is categorized as medium-sized (0.01 to 0.1%). This chain connects TRBV5-1 to TRBJ2-7, with 9 bases matching TRBD1. The J segment lost 5 bases and the V segment lost 0 bases, leaving 0 bases of the junction unmatched. The CDR3 contains 13 residues. The germline V gene has CDR1 SGHRS and CDR2 YFSETQ. The CDR3 sequence: CASSLGDRDEQYF. CDR3 sequence (DNA): TGCGCCAGCAGCTTGGGGGACAGGGACGAGCAGTACTTC.

This sequence joins TRBV18 and TRBJ1-2; a possible D gene is TRBD1 (6 bases). In germline, CDR1 is KGHSH, CDR2 LQKENI. The CDR3 loop spans 13 amino acids. V lost 3 bases to trimming and J lost 2 bases, with 7 bases between them. The CDR3 DNA follows: TGTGCCAGCTCACCCCAGGGGAACTATGGCTACACCTTC. Translated: CASSPQGNYGYTF.

This chain uses TRBV2 with TRBJ2-2; 10 nucleotides match TRBD2. The V segment lost 10 bases and the J segment 4 bases; nucleotides outside the gene matches: 3. The CDR3 spans 13 residues. Germline-derived CDR1 and CDR2 are SNHLY and FYNNEI. In nucleotides, the CDR3 is TGTGCCACAGGACTAGCGGTCACCGGGGAGCTGTTTTTT. This sequence encodes CATGLAVTGELFF.

The chain joins TRBV6-5 to TRBJ1-4, with 10 bases fitting TRBD1. Per the germline V gene, CDR1 is MNHEY and CDR2 is SVGAGI. The CDR3 consists of 14 residues. The junction had 5 bases not matched to a gene; V was cut back by 5 bases and J by 8 bases. The CDR3 DNA follows: TGTGCCAGCAGTCTCGGACAGGGGGGCGAAAAACTGTTTTTT. As protein: CASSLGQGGEKLFF.

This chain links TRBV2 with TRBJ2-2; 8 bases map to TRBD2. CDR1 is SNHLY and CDR2 is FYNNEI in the germline V gene. With 8 bases clipped from V and 4 bases from J, the junction kept 18 bases outside the gene matches. This CDR3 is 18 amino acids long. The CDR3 is CASRDATPGLGITGELFF. The DNA of the CDR3 is TGTGCCAGCCGAGACGCCACTCCGGGACTAGGTATCACCGGGGAGCTGTTTTTT.

This clone was seen a handful of times. The chain combines TRBV11-2 with TRBJ1-4; D might be TRBD1 (6 bases). Trimming took 6 bases from V and 8 from J, leaving 19 bases between them. This CDR3 is 15 amino acids long. Germline CDR1 is SGHAT and CDR2 is FQNNGV. The CDR3 sequence: CASRKLRGLNEKLFF. The CDR3 DNA reads as TGTGCCAGCAGAAAACTTAGGGGGTTGAACGAAAAACTGTTTTTT.

The chain is built from TRBV10-3 and TRBJ1-5; 7 nucleotides match TRBD1. Germline assignment: CDR1 ENHRY and CDR2 SYGVKD. After removal of 1 base from V and 4 bases from J, the junction contained 10 bases not matched to a gene. The CDR3 has 17 residues. The CDR3 DNA is TGTGCCATCAGTGAGTTTGGTAGTGCCAGGGGGAATCAGCCCCAGCATTTT. This codes for CAISEFGSARGNQPQHF.

The rearrangement links TRBV6-1 to TRBJ2-4, with D possibly TRBD1 on 6 matching bases. Germline V gives CDR1 MNHNS, CDR2 SASEGT. V dropped 0 bases and J dropped 15 bases, with 15 bases sitting between them. CDR3 length equals 13 residues. The CDR3 DNA is TGTGCCAGCAGTGAAGCGCTTCACGTAGGGGGGTACTTC. It specifies CASSEALHVGGYF.

This sequence joins TRBV12-5 and TRBJ1-2, with D unclear. V gave up 3 bases and J gave up 4 bases, with 9 bases separating them. There are 13 residues in the CDR3. Germline V gene lookup returns CDR1 LGHNT and CDR2 FRNRAP. CDR3 nucleotides: TGTGCTAGTGGTTTTAAGGAGGGCTATGGCTACACCTTC. It codes for CASGFKEGYGYTF.

The chain joins TRBV2 to TRBJ1-2, with TRBD1 matching over 7 bases. The V gene end was trimmed by 7 bases and the J gene end by 2 bases; junction bases not matched to a gene: 7. Germline CDR1 reads SNHLY; CDR2 reads FYNNEI. The CDR3 contains 14 residues. The CDR3 DNA follows: TGTGCCAGCACCGCGACAGGGATGAACTATGGCTACACCTTC. This encodes CASTATGMNYGYTF.

In this sample, this clone turned up a few times. The chain employs TRBV28 and TRBJ2-7, with 8 bases aligning to TRBD2. CDR3 length equals 14 residues. Germline V gene lookup returns CDR1 MDHEN and CDR2 SYDVKM. Trimming removed 10 bases from V and 6 bases from J; junction bases left unmatched: 14. CDR3 loop: CATTPPGLAGEQYF. CDR3 DNA: TGTGCCACCACCCCCCCCGGACTAGCCGGCGAGCAGTACTTC. Combining the CDR3 with reference TRBV28 and TRBJ2-7 gives the whole variable domain DVKVTQSSRYLVKRTGEKVFLECVQDMDHENMFWYRQDPGLGLRLIYFSYDVKMKEKGDIPEGYSVSREKKERFSLILESASTNQTSMYLCATTPPGLAGEQYFGPGTRLTVT.

The V call is TRBV19, the J call TRBJ1-1; D is possibly TRBD1 (6 bases). The CDR3 runs 14 residues. Looked up from germline, CDR1 is LNHDA and CDR2 is SQIVND (reference sequence). V was trimmed by 7 bases and J by 7 bases, leaving 19 bases between them. The CDR3 reads CASTTWGRGGEAFF. The CDR3 nucleotides read TGTGCCAGTACTACATGGGGGCGCGGGGGTGAAGCTTTCTTT.

There are a few counts of this clone. The chain employs TRBV5-1 and TRBJ1-2; 7 bases align to TRBD1. J lost 0 bases, V lost 0 bases, and 5 bases had no gene match. CDR3 length: 16 amino acids. Germline CDR1 is SGHRS and CDR2 is YFSETQ. CDR3 in amino acids: CASSLDPQGTNYGYTF. The CDR3 DNA follows: TGCGCCAGCAGCTTGGACCCACAGGGGACTAACTATGGCTACACCTTC.

In DNA, the CDR3 is TGTGCCAGCACCCCTAGCCCGGGAGCCTATGGCTACACCTTC. It is translated as CASTPSPGAYGYTF. This rearrangement joins TRBV28 to TRBJ1-2; D gene uncertain. This CDR3 is 14 amino acids long. The V gene lost 7 bases and the J gene lost 4 bases, with 16 bases spanning the gap. The germline V gene has CDR1 MDHEN and CDR2 SYDVKM.

The genes are TRBV19 and TRBJ1-2; no definite D call. The V end lost 4 bases, the J end lost 2 bases, and 14 bases lay between the germline ends. The germline V gene encodes CDR1 LNHDA and CDR2 SQIVND (reference sequence). The CDR3 contains 15 residues. CDR3 protein: CASSTAATGNYGYTF. CDR3 sequence (DNA): TGTGCCAGTAGTACTGCCGCAACCGGGAACTATGGCTACACCTTC.

The chain is built from TRBV7-8 and TRBJ1-5; 11 bases map to TRBD1. CDR3 size: 15 residues. V trimming: 5 bases; J trimming: 7 bases; junction bases outside the gene matches: 7. Germline values: CDR1 SGHVS, CDR2 FQNEAQ. For the CDR3, the DNA is TGTGCCAGCAGCCTAGGACAGGGGGCAGGCCAGCCCCAGCATTTT. Amino acid sequence: CASSLGQGAGQPQHF.

The genes are TRBV18 and TRBJ1-2, with D perhaps TRBD1 (5 bases). Trimming took 6 bases from V and 6 from J, leaving 8 bases between them. The CDR3 sequence is 11 residues long. The germline V gene encodes CDR1 KGHSH and CDR2 LQKENI. The CDR3 region has the DNA TGTGCCAGCTCTACGGGGGATGGCTACACCTTC. This translates into CASSTGDGYTF.